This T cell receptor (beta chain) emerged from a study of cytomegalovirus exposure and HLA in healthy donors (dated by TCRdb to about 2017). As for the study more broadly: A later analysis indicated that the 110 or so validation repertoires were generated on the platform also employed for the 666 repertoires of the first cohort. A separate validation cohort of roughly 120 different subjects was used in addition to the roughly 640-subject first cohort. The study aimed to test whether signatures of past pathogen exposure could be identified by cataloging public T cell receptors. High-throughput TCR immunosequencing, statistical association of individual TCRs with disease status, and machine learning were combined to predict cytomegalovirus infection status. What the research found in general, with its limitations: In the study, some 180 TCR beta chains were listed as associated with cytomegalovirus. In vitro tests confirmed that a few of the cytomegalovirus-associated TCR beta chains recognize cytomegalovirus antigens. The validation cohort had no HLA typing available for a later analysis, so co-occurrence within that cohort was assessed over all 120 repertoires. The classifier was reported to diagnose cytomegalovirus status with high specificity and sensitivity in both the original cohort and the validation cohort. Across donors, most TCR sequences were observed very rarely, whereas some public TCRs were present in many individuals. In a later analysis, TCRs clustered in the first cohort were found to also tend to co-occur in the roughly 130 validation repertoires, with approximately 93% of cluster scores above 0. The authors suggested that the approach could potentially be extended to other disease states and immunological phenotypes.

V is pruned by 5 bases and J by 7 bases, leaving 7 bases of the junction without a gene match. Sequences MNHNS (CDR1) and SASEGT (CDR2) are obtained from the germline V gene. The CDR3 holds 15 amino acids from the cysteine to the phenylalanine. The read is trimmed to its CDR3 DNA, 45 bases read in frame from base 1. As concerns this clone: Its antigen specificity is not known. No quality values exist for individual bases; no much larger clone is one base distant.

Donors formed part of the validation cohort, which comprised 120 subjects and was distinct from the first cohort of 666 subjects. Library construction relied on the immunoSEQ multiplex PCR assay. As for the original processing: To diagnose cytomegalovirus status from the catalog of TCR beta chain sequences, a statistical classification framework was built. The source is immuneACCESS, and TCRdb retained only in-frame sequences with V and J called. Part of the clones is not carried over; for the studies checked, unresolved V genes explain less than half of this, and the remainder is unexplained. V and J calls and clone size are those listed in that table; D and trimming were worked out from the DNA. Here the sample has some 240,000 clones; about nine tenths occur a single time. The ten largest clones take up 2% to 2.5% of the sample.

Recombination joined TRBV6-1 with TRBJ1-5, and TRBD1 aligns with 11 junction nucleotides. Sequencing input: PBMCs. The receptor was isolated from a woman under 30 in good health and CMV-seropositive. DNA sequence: TGTGCCAGCAGTCGGGGACAGGGGGTAAGCCAGCCCCAGCATTTT. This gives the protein CASSRGQGVSQPQHF.